A selection of T cell receptor beta chains follows, all from one sample in a study of radiotherapy plus CTLA-4 blockade in lung cancer. Sequencing used immunoSEQ multiplex PCR; TCRdb keeps in-frame clones, though not all of them. The table has some 78,000 clones, approximately 83% seen once; the top ten hold 2% to 2.5%. Here the sequenced sample was peripheral blood, taken from a patient treated with radiotherapy plus ipilimumab. The source is a human donor with non-small cell lung cancer who had a partial response to radiotherapy plus ipilimumab. Both conserved end residues are part of each CDR3. Each record gives: J gene, V gene, CDR3 protein.

TRBJ1-1,TRBV6-5,CASSERSRGTEAFF
TRBJ2-1,TRBV30,CAWSTSGRASYNEQFF
TRBJ1-1,TRBV19,CASSSTANSIEAFF
TRBJ2-2,TRBV15,CATSRGGRFGELFF
TRBJ2-1,TRBV11-2,CASSGGLAGPTNNEQFF
TRBJ2-2,TRBV5-1,CASSLERVTGELFF
TRBJ2-5,TRBV27,CASSPARGRETQYF
TRBJ1-1,TRBV9,CASSVRTGGTEAFF
TRBJ2-3,TRBV6-4,CASSDSWGQKVDTQYF
TRBJ2-7,TRBV7-2,CASSPVYEQYF
TRBJ2-1,TRBV5-1,CASRFGGGTYNEQFF
TRBJ2-5,TRBV30,CAWSGGGGSQETQYF
TRBJ1-2,TRBV28,CASSPPDSPNYGYTF
TRBJ2-7,TRBV16,CASSQSRASYEQYF
TRBJ2-2,TRBV29-1,CSVEVVGRPNTGELFF
TRBJ1-6,TRBV27,CASSPETGRNSPLHF
TRBJ1-2,TRBV4-1,CASSPREGASYGYTF
TRBJ2-2,TRBV6-1,CASIIGGNTGELFF
TRBJ2-1,TRBV6-5,CASSRDRVLDEQFF
TRBJ2-1,TRBV6-6,CASSYTSYNEQFF
TRBJ1-5,TRBV4-3,CASSQDFSAGDQPQHF
TRBJ1-1,TRBV10-1,CASSKTGADTEAFF
TRBJ1-5,TRBV6-4,CASSVYSNQPRHF
TRBJ1-4,TRBV7-2,CASSSLGVRNEKLFF
TRBJ2-1,TRBV6-1,CASSGELTSGSNEQFF
TRBJ1-2,TRBV5-1,CASSLTFTDRGIGYTF
TRBJ2-2,TRBV5-1,CASSSQTSGRSGELFF
TRBJ2-7,TRBV10-1,CASSGGGGYEYEQYF
TRBJ2-5,TRBV14,CASSQDSVEETQYF
TRBJ2-7,TRBV7-8,CASSEQGIAYEQYF
TRBJ2-2,TRBV5-1,CASSLAPQGATGELFF
TRBJ1-1,TRBV6-5,CAIHAGRNTEAFF
TRBJ2-3,TRBV5-4,CASSLELAGGGNTQYF
TRBJ2-5,TRBV5-1,CASSLARDRTNGETQYF
TRBJ1-5,TRBV5-6,CASSLVGASGNQPQHF
.,TRBV5-4,CASSLASVYEQYF
TRBJ2-3,TRBV2,CASSEAASSTDTQYF
TRBJ2-5,TRBV18,CASSPLISLETQYF
TRBJ2-5,TRBV6-5,CASTRYTSETQYF
TRBJ1-1,TRBV6-5,CASRRGRGQGGAFF
TRBJ1-1,TRBV5-5,CASIIVGQGNTEAFF
TRBJ1-1,TRBV7-2,CASSLEAGANTEAFF
TRBJ1-5,TRBV5-8,CASSPQGLFSPQHF
TRBJ1-3,TRBV28,CASSSTVRSGNTIYF
TRBJ1-1,TRBV28,CASSFGGGNTEAFF
TRBJ1-1,TRBV27,CASPLEAFEAFF
TRBJ1-5,TRBV19,CASSIAQGPSNQPQHF
TRBJ2-1,TRBV28,CASSLVGGSYNEQFF
TRBJ1-2,TRBV27,CASSQIEVGYTF
TRBJ1-1,TRBV6-5,CASSYRTEAFF
TRBJ2-5,TRBV5-4,CASSHTSGNQETQYF
TRBJ2-1,TRBV9,CASSDRQGLRNEQFF
TRBJ1-5,TRBV9,CASSGGQGGNQPQHF
TRBJ1-1,TRBV6-5,CASTPYRQNTEAFF
TRBJ2-2,TRBV5-1,CASSLGQNTGELFF
TRBJ1-6,TRBV5-4,CASSRTGNNSPLHF
TRBJ1-2,TRBV5-4,CASSLDSYGYTF
TRBJ2-3,TRBV29-1,CSVVYRGFTMAGTDTQYF
TRBJ1-2,TRBV2,CASSDRDYNYGYTF
TRBJ1-5,TRBV27,CASSLSGGTGRNQPQHF